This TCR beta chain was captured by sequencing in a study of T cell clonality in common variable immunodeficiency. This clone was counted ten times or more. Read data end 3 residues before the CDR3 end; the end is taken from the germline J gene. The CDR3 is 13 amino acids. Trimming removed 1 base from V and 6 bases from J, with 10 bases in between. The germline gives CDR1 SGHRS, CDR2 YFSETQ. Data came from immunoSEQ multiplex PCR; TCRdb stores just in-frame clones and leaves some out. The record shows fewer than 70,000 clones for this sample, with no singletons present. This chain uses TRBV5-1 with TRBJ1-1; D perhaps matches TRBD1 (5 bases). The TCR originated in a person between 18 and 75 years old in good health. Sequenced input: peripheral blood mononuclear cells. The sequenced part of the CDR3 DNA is TGCGCCAGCAGCTTGACGCAGGGTGCTGAA. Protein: CASSLTQGAE. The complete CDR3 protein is CASSLTQGAEAFF. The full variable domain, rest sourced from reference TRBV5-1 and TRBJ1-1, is KAGVTQTPRYLIKTRGQQVTLSCSPISGHRSVSWYQQTPGQGLQFLFEYFSETQRNKGNFPGRFSGRQFSNSRSEMNVSTLELGDSALYLCASSLTQGAEAFFGQGTRLTVV.